This T cell receptor (beta chain) was recorded in a study of T cells in Graves' hyperthyroidism and ophthalmopathy. The table lists this clonotype with many counts. The antigen is not known. The CDR3 runs 15 residues. The germline gives CDR1 SGHTA, CDR2 FQGNSA. Between the trimmed V and J ends, which lost 6 bases and 5 bases, there was a span of 20 bases. Study-wide points: Most thyroid clonotypes expanded above 0.001 were also detected in blood.

Uncontrolled infection, other autoimmune disease, pregnancy or lactation barred patients from enrollment. Sampled blood dates from first hyperthyroidism diagnosis, and it precedes any ophthalmopathy symptoms. From RNA transcripts, TCR beta CDR3 regions were amplified. HTBI primers drove first-round RT-PCR of the TCR CDR3. TCRdb redid the calling of the multiplex PCR reads with MiXCR, one entry per CDR3 protein. Found here are around 300,000 distinct CDR3 sequences, roughly 15% of them singletons; the top ten hold roughly 30%. This TCR came from a woman between 50 and 59 years old with Graves' hyperthyroidism that later progressed to Graves' ophthalmopathy. The sequenced material came from blood. V and J are TRBV7-2 and TRBJ2-7; perhaps D is TRBD1 or TRBD2 (6 bases each). Written as DNA, the CDR3 is TGTGCCAGCAGTTATCGCCTAGGGGGGATCGACGAGCAGTACTTC. Residues: CASSYRLGGIDEQYF.